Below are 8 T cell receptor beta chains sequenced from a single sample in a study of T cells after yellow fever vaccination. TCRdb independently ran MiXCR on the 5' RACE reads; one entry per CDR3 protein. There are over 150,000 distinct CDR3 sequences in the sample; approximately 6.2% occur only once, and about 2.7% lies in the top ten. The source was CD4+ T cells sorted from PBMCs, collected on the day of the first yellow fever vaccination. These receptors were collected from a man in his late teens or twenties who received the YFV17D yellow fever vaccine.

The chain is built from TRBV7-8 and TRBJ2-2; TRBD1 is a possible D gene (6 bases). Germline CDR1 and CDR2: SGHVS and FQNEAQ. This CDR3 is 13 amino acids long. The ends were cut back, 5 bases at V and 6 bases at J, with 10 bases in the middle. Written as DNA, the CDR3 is TGTGCCAGCAGCACAGGGTGGGCCGGGGAGCTGTTTTTT. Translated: CASSTGWAGELFF.

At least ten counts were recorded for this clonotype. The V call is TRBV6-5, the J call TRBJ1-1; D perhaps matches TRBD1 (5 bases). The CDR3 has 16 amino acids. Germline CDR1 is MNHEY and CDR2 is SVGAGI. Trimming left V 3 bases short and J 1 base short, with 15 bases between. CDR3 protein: CASSYSSGTENTEAFF. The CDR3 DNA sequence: TGTGCCAGCAGTTATAGCTCCGGGACCGAGAACACTGAAGCTTTCTTT.

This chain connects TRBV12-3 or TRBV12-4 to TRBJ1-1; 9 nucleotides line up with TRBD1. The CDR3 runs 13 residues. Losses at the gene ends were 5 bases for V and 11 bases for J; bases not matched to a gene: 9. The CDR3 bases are TGTGCCAGCAGTACGGACAGGGGAATGCAGGCTTTCTTT. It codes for CASSTDRGMQAFF.

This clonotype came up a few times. CDR3 DNA sequence: TGTGCCCTAGCGGGGGGCGCCTACGAGCAGTACTTC. This sequence encodes CALAGGAYEQYF. This rearrangement joins TRBV30 to TRBJ2-7; 11 bases map to TRBD2. CDR1 GTSNPN and CDR2 SVGIG come from the germline V gene (reference sequence). V gave up 8 bases and J gave up 2 bases; unmatched junction bases: 2. This CDR3 comprises 12 residues.

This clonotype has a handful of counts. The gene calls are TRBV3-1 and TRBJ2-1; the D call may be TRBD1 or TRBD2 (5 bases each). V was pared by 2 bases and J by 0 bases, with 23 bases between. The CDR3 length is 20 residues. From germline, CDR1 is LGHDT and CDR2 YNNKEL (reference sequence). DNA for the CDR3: TGTGCCAGCAGCCAACGCCTTGGGGCGGGCCCAGTGGGCTCCTACAATGAGCAGTTCTTC. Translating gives CASSQRLGAGPVGSYNEQFF.

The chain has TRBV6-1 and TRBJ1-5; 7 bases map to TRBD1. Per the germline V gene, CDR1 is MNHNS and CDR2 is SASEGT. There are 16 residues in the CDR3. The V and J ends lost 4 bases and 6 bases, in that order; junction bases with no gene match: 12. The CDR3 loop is CASSGWGGQKSQPQHF. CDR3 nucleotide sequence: TGTGCCAGCAGTGGGTGGGGGGGACAGAAGAGTCAGCCCCAGCATTTT.

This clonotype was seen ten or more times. CDR3: CASSLRGGSEETQYF. The CDR3 nucleotides read TGCGCCAGCAGCTTAAGGGGAGGGTCGGAAGAGACCCAGTACTTC. V gene TRBV4-3 combines with J gene TRBJ2-5, with 7 bases aligning to TRBD2. The V gene's germline CDR1 is LGHNA and CDR2 YSLEER. The CDR3 runs 15 residues. J gave up 3 bases and V 5 bases, and 9 bases lay outside the gene matches.

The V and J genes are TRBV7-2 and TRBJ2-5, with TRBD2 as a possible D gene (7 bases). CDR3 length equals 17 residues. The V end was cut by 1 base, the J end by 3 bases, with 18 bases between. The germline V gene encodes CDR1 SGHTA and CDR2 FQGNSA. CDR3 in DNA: TGTGCCAGCAGCTTAGGTGTGCGGGGGCGACCCGAAGAGACCCAGTACTTC. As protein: CASSLGVRGRPEETQYF. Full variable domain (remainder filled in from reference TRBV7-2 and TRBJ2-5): GAGVSQSPSNKVTEKGKDVELRCDPISGHTALYWYRQSLGQGLEFLIYFQGNSAPDKSGLPSDRFSAERTGGSVSTLTIQRTQQEDSAVYLCASSLGVRGRPEETQYFGPGTRLLVL.